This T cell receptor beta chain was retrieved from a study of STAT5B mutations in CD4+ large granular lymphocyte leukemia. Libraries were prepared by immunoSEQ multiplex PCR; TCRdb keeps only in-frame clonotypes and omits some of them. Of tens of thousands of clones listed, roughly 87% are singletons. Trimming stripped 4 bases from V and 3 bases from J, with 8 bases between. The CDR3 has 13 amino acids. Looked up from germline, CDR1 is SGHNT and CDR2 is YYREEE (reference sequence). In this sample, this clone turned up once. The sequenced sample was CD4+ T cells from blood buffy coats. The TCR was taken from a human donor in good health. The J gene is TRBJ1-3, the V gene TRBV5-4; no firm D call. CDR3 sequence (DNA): TGTGCCAGCAGCCCCCCGGGTGGAAACACCATATATTTT. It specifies CASSPPGGNTIYF.